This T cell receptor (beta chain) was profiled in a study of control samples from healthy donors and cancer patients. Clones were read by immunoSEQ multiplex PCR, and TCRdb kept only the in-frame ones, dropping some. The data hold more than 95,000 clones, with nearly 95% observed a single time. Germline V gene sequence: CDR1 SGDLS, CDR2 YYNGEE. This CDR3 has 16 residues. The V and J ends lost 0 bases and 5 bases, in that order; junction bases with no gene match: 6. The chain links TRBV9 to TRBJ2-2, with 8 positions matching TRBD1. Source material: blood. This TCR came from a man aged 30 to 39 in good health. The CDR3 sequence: CASSVVTGGVTGELFF. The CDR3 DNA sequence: TGTGCCAGCAGCGTAGTAACAGGGGGAGTAACCGGGGAGCTGTTTTTT.